Ten or more counts support the clone carrying this T cell receptor beta chain. What it binds is not known. These data originate in a study of Graves' ophthalmopathy and Graves' hyperthyroidism. Study-wide findings and caveats: The model flagged ophthalmopathy progression at more than 60% sensitivity and 72.22% specificity.

The CDR3 covers 15 residues. Germline lookup yields CDR1 MGHRA and CDR2 YSYEKL. The V and J ends lost 3 bases and 7 bases respectively, with 13 bases between them. RNA transcripts were the source from which TCR beta CDR3 regions were amplified. Following a first-round RT-PCR that used HTBI primers, a second-round multiplex PCR was carried out. Using its own MiXCR run on the multiplex PCR reads, TCRdb lists one record per CDR3 protein. Of about 410,000 distinct CDR3 sequences listed, around 20% are singletons. This sequence was found in a young woman with Graves' ophthalmopathy. The chain recombines TRBV4-1 with TRBJ1-6; D possibly corresponds to TRBD1 (6 bases). Sequenced sample: peripheral blood. The CDR3 is CASSQVGTRNSPLHF. The DNA for the CDR3 is TGCGCCAGCAGCCAGGTGGGGACACGAAATTCACCCCTCCACTTT.